This entry concerns a single TCR beta chain. Its antigen is as yet unknown. This entry comes from a study of T-cell memory formation after mild COVID-19. Study in general: TCR clusters were largely donor specific. Overall study results and limits: In second-wave clones peaking day 37, SARS-CoV-2 specificity remained unconfirmed.

The CDR3 has 16 residues. Germline CDR1 reads WSHSY; CDR2 reads SAAADI. V shed 7 bases, J shed 10 bases, and the junction held 16 bases outside the gene matches. In TCRdb, the 5' RACE reads were re-called with MiXCR into one record per CDR3 protein. The repertoire has about 350,000 distinct CDR3 sequences, roughly 14% of them found once; the top ten carry 22%. This sequence originates from a man aged 18 to 30 who had mild COVID-19 (a few samples of this study predate the infection). Cell type and time point are not known. The J gene is TRBJ2-2, the V gene TRBV10-2, with 9 bases fitting TRBD1. Sample: PBMCs or a T cell subset sorted from them (not recorded which). CDR3 protein: CASTNIPGQGILELFF. The CDR3 DNA sequence: TGCGCCAGCACTAATATTCCGGGACAGGGAATCTTGGAGCTGTTTTTT.